This T cell receptor (beta chain) is from a study of shared clonotypes between healthy human individuals. Study observations and caveats: On the whole, naive subsets had larger estimated richness than memory subsets had.

Notes on this clone: What it recognizes is unknown.

The assay was immunoSEQ multiplex PCR, and TCRdb's table has in-frame clones only and misses some. The table lists about 510,000 clones, about 95% of them singletons. V was pared by 5 bases and J by 2 bases, with 10 bases between. Germline V CDR1 and CDR2: SGHRS, YFSETQ. The CDR3 is 14 residues long. This chain connects TRBV5-1 to TRBJ1-4; D remains ambiguous. This TCR derives from a woman in her twenties or thirties in good health. Sequenced sample: naive CD4+ T cells sorted from blood. Subset specified: CD45RA+ positively selected. In nucleotides, the CDR3 is TGCGCCAGCAGTAATCCCTCCACTAATGAAAAACTGTTTTTT. This gives the protein CASSNPSTNEKLFF. Using reference TRBV5-1 and TRBJ1-4 for the parts outside the CDR3, the full variable domain is KAGVTQTPRYLIKTRGQQVTLSCSPISGHRSVSWYQQTPGQGLQFLFEYFSETQRNKGNFPGRFSGRQFSNSRSEMNVSTLELGDSALYLCASSNPSTNEKLFFGSGTQLSVL.